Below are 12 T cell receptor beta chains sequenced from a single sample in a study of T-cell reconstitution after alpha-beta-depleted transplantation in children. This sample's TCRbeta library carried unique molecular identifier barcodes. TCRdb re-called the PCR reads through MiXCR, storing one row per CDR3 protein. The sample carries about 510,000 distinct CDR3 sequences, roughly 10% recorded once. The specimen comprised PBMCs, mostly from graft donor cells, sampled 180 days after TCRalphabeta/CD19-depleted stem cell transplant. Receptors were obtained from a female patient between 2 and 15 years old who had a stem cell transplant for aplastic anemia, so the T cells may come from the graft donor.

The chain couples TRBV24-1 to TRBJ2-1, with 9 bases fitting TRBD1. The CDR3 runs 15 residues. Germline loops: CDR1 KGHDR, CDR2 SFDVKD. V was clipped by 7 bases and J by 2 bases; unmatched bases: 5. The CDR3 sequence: CATRGGTGTYNEQFF. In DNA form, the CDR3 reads TGTGCCACCAGGGGTGGGACAGGGACCTACAATGAGCAGTTCTTC.

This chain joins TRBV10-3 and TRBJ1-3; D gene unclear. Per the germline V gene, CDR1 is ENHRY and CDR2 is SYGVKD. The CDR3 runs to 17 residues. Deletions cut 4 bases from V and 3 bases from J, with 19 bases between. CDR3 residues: CAISGHIKAGSGNTIYF. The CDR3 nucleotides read TGTGCCATCAGTGGGCATATTAAGGCCGGGAGTGGAAACACCATATATTTT.

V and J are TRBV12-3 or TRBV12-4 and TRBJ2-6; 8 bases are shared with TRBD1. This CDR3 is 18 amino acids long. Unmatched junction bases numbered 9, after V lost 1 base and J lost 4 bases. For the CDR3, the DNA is TGTGCCAGCAGTTTAGTTGGGCAGGGGGCGCCCGGGGCCAACGTCCTGACTTTC. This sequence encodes CASSLVGQGAPGANVLTF.

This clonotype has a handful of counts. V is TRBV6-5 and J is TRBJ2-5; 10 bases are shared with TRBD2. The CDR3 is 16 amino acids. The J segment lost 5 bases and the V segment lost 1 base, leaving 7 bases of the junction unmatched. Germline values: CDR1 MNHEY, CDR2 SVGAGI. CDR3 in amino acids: CASSYLASGSGETQYF. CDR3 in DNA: TGTGCCAGCAGTTACTTGGCTAGCGGGAGTGGTGAGACCCAGTACTTC.

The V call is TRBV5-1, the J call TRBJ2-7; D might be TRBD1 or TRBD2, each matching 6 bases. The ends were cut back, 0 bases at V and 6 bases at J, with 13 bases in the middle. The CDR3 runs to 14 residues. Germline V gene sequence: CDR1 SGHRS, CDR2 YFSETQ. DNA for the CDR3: TGCGCCAGCAGCTTGGGCGGAGGGGGTTCCGAGCAGTACGTC. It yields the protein CASSLGGGGSEQYV.

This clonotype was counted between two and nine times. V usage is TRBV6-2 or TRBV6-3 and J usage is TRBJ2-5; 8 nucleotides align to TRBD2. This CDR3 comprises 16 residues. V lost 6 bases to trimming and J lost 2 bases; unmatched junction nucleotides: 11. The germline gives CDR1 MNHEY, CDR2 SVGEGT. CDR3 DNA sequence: TGTGCCAGCAGCCCAAGGACTAGCAGACGTCAAGAGACCCAGTACTTC. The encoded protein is CASSPRTSRRQETQYF.

The CDR3 sequence: CASSLSLRTDTQYF. In nucleotides, the CDR3 is TGTGCCAGCAGCTTAAGTCTCCGCACAGATACGCAGTATTTT. V and J are TRBV7-3 and TRBJ2-3; D is ambiguous. The CDR3 totals 14 residues. Trimming took 1 base from V and 1 from J, leaving 6 bases between them. The germline gives CDR1 SGHTA, CDR2 FQGTGA.

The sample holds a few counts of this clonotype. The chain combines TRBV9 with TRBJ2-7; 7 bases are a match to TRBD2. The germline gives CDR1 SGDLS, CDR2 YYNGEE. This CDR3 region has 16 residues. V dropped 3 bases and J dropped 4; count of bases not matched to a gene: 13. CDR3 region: CASSAEGLAAFYEQYF. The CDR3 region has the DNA TGTGCCAGCAGCGCGGAGGGGCTAGCGGCCTTTTACGAGCAGTACTTC.

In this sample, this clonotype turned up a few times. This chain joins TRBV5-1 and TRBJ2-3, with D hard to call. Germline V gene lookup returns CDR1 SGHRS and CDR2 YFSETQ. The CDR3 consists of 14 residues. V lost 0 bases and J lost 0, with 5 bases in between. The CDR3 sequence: CASSLDPSTDTQYF. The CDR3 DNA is TGCGCCAGCAGCTTGGATCCTAGCACAGATACGCAGTATTTT.

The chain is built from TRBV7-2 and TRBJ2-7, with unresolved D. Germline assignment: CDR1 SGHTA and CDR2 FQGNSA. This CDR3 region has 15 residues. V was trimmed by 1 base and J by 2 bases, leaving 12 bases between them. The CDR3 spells CASSLVSHQPYEQYF. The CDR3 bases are TGTGCCAGCAGCTTAGTCTCTCATCAGCCCTACGAGCAGTACTTC.

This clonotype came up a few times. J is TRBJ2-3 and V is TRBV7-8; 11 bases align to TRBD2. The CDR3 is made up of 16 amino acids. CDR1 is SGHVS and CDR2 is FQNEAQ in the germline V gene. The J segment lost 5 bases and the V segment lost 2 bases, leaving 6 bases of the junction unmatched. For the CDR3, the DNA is TGTGCCAGCAGCTTAACGCGGCTAGCGGGAGGAGATACGCAGTATTTT. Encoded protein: CASSLTRLAGGDTQYF.

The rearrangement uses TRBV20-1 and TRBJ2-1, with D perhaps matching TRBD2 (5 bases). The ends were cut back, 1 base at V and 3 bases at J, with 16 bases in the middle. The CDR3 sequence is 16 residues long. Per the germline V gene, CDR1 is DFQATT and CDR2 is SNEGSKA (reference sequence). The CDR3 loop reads CSARGRTEGFYNEQFF. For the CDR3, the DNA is TGCAGTGCTAGAGGTCGGACTGAAGGATTCTACAATGAGCAGTTCTTC.